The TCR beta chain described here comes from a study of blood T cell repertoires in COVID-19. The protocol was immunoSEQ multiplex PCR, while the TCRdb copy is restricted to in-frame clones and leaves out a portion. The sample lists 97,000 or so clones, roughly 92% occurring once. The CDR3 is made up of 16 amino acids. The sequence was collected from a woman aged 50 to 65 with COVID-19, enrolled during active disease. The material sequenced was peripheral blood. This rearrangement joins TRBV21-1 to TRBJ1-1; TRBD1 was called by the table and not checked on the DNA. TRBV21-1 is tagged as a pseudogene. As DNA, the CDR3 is TGTGCCAGCAGCAAAGCAGAGAACAGGGTGGGCACTGAAGCTTTCTTT. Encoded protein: CASSKAENRVGTEAFF.